This T cell receptor (beta chain) is from a study of blood T cell repertoires in COVID-19. Assay: immunoSEQ multiplex PCR; the TCRdb copy retains only in-frame clones and omits some. This sample has about 34,000 clones, with 88% found just once. CDR1 and CDR2 from the germline V gene are SEHNR and FQNEAQ (reference sequence). CDR3 length equals 12 residues. V lost 5 bases and J lost 3, with 5 bases in between. The TCR originated in a man aged 55 to 70 with active COVID-19. This chain uses TRBV7-9 with TRBJ2-1, with D perhaps matching TRBD2 (5 bases). The specimen was peripheral blood. CDR3 protein: CASSRGYNEQFF. The CDR3, as DNA: TGTGCCAGCAGCCGGGGCTACAATGAGCAGTTCTTC.